This is a list of T cell receptor beta chains from one sample in a study of technical replicates of blood from a handful of donors. Repertoires were generated with immunoSEQ multiplex PCR, while TCRdb's copy carries only in-frame clones and drops some. The repertoire includes some 84,000 clones, 90% to 95% of them detected once, and about 0.4% sits in the top ten. Specimen: T cells isolated from PBMCs. Receptors originate from a human donor in good health. Each CDR3 is given with its conserved first and last residue. Fields, in order: J gene, CDR3 length, V gene, CDR3 protein.

j_gene: TRBJ2-5; len: 14; v_gene: TRBV6-1; CDR3aa: CASSEFPGQETQYF
j_gene: TRBJ2-7; len: 14; v_gene: TRBV19; CDR3aa: CASSPYTGGDEQYF
j_gene: TRBJ2-7; len: 12; v_gene: TRBV6-1; CDR3aa: CASSVISYEQYF
j_gene: TRBJ2-1; len: 15; v_gene: TRBV7-3; CDR3aa: CASSFLAGGGNEQFF
j_gene: TRBJ1-1; len: 15; v_gene: TRBV4-1; CDR3aa: CASSPSGTGNTEAFF
j_gene: TRBJ1-2; len: 11; v_gene: TRBV20-1; CDR3aa: CSARGGYGYTF
j_gene: TRBJ1-5; len: 14; v_gene: TRBV9; CDR3aa: CASSDGTDNQPQHF
j_gene: TRBJ2-4; len: 14; v_gene: TRBV5-1; CDR3aa: CASCRESAKNIQYF
j_gene: TRBJ1-1; len: 15; v_gene: TRBV11-3; CDR3aa: CASSLHGTGTFEAFF
j_gene: TRBJ2-1; len: 18; v_gene: TRBV9; CDR3aa: CASSDRFGLAGVWNEQFF
j_gene: TRBJ2-5; len: 13; v_gene: TRBV7-8; CDR3aa: CASSPDNQETQYF
j_gene: TRBJ1-1; len: 16; v_gene: TRBV18; CDR3aa: CASSPTDRGHFTEAFF
j_gene: TRBJ2-1; len: 13; v_gene: TRBV6-1; CDR3aa: CASSEGQLTGRFF
j_gene: TRBJ1-1; len: 12; v_gene: TRBV5-1; CDR3aa: CASSLAGNEAFF
j_gene: TRBJ2-1; len: 14; v_gene: TRBV2; CDR3aa: CASMDGRARDEQFF
j_gene: TRBJ2-1; len: 14; v_gene: TRBV29-1; CDR3aa: CSVEERGSYNEQFF
j_gene: TRBJ2-5; len: 15; v_gene: TRBV5-8; CDR3aa: CASTLQGFQQETQYF
j_gene: TRBJ2-7; len: 15; v_gene: TRBV28; CDR3aa: CASRLTSGYFYEQYF
j_gene: TRBJ1-4; len: 15; v_gene: TRBV5-1; CDR3aa: CASSNIQGEGEKLFF
j_gene: TRBJ1-5; len: 15; v_gene: TRBV6-5; CDR3aa: CASSSYRYSNQPQHF
j_gene: TRBJ1-2; len: 14; v_gene: TRBV11-3; CDR3aa: CASSLVACNYGYTF
j_gene: TRBJ2-1; len: 17; v_gene: TRBV28; CDR3aa: CASSLGGASGSANEQFF
j_gene: TRBJ2-1; len: 11; v_gene: TRBV27; CDR3aa: CASSLLNEQFF
j_gene: TRBJ1-1; len: 16; v_gene: TRBV7-9; CDR3aa: CASSLDRGKDGTEAFF
j_gene: TRBJ2-1; len: 13; v_gene: TRBV2; CDR3aa: CASTGGRDNEQFF
j_gene: TRBJ1-1; len: 13; v_gene: TRBV6-1; CDR3aa: CASSEIGSTEAFF
j_gene: TRBJ2-3; len: 15; v_gene: TRBV23-1; CDR3aa: CASRPRGSGTDTQYF
j_gene: TRBJ1-1; len: 13; v_gene: TRBV19; CDR3aa: CASAGTLNTEAFF
j_gene: TRBJ2-5; len: 16; v_gene: TRBV7-2; CDR3aa: CASSPSSGRGKETQYF
j_gene: TRBJ1-5; len: 13; v_gene: TRBV27; CDR3aa: CASSFTGDQPQHF
j_gene: TRBJ1-4; len: 13; v_gene: TRBV30; CDR3aa: CAWRGQANEKLFF
j_gene: TRBJ2-7; len: 14; v_gene: TRBV2; CDR3aa: CASNAGGSSYEQYF